This TCR beta chain appears in the sequencing data of a study of T cell repertoires in aging, cancer and after chemotherapy. Peripheral blood genomic DNA, not sorted cells or RNA, was the template. This CDR3 has 14 residues. Germline CDR1 is MNHNY and CDR2 is SVGAGI (reference sequence). V was shortened by 7 bases and J by 2 bases, with 12 bases between the two germline ends. A mixed TRB-A/B primer pool amplified rearranged TRB by multiplex touch-down PCR. MiXCR was run by TCRdb on the multiplex PCR reads, yielding one entry per CDR3 protein. The sample consists of 3,500 to 4,500 distinct CDR3 sequences, about 23% of them appearing once.

The receptor's source is a human donor with a solid tumor. The sample consisted of blood. The genes are TRBV6-6 and TRBJ1-3, with D perhaps TRBD1 (5 bases). CDR3 bases: TGTGCCAGCACCGCGGGGCACCCTGGAAACACCATATATTTT. Protein: CASTAGHPGNTIYF.